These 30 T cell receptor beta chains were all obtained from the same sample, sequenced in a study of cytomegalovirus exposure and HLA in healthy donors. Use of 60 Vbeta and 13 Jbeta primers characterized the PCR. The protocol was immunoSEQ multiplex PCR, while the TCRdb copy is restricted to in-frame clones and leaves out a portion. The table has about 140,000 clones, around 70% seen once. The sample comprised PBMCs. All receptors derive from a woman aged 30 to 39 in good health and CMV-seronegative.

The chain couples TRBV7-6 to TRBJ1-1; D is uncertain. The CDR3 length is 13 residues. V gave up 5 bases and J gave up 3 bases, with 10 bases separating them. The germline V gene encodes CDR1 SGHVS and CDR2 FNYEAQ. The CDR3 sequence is CASSPQFDTEAFF. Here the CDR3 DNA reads TGTGCCAGCAGCCCCCAGTTCGACACTGAAGCTTTCTTT.

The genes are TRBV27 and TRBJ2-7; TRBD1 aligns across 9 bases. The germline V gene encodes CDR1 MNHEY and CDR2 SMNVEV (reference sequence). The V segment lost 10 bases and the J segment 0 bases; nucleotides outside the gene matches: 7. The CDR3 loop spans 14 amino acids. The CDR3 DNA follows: TGTGCCACCGCCGGGACAGGGCTCTCCTACGAGCAGTACTTC. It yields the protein CATAGTGLSYEQYF.

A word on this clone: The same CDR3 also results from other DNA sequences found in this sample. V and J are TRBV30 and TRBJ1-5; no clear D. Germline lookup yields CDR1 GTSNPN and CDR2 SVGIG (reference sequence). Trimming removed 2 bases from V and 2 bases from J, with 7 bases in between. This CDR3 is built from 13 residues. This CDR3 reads CAWSRQGNQPQHF. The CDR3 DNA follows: TGTGCCTGGAGTAGGCAGGGCAATCAGCCCCAGCATTTT.

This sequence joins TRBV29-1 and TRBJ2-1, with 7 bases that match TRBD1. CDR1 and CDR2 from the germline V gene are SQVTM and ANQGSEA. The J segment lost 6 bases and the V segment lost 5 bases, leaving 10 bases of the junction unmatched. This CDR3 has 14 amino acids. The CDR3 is CSVSTDRDGNEQFF. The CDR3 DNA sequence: TGCAGCGTTTCGACAGACAGGGACGGCAATGAGCAGTTCTTC.

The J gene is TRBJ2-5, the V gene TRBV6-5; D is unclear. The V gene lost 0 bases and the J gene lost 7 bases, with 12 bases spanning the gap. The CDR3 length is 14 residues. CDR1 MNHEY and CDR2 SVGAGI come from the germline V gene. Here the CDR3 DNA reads TGTGCCAGCAGTTACTCGAATAAGTACGGGACCCAGTACTTC. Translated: CASSYSNKYGTQYF.

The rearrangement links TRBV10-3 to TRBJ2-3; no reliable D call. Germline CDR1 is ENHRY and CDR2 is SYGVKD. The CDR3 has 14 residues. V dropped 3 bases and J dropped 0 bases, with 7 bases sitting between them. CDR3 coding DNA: TGTGCCATCAGTGATTGGCGGAGCACAGATACGCAGTATTTT. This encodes CAISDWRSTDTQYF.

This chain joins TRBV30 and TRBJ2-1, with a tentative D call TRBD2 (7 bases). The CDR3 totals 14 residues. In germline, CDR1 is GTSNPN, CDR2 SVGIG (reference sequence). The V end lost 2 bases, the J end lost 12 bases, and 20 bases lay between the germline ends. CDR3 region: CAWSRRGAGEMQFF. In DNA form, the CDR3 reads TGTGCCTGGAGTCGCCGGGGGGCCGGTGAGATGCAGTTCTTC.

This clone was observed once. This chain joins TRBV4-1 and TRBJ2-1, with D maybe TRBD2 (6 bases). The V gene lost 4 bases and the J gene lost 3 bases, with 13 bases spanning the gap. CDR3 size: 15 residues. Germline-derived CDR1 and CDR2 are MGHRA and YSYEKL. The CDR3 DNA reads TGCGCCAGCAGCCTAGCGGACAATATCTACAATGAGCAGTTCTTC. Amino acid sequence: CASSLADNIYNEQFF.

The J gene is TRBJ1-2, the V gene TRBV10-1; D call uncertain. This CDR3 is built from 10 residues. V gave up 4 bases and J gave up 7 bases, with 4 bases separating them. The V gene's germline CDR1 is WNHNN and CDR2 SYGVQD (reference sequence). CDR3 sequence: CASSVSGYTF. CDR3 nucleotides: TGCGCCAGCAGTGTCTCTGGCTACACCTTC.

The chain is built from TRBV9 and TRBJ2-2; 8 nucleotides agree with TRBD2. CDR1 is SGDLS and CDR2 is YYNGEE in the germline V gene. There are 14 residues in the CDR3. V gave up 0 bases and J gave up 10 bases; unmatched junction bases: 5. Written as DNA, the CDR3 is TGTGCCAGCAGCGTAGCTACGGGAGGGGAGGAGCTGTTTTTT. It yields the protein CASSVATGGEELFF.

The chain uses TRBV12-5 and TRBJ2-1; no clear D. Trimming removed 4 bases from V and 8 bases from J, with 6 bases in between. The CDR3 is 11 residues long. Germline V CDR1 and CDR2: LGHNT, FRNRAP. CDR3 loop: CASGSRDEQFF. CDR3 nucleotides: TGTGCTAGTGGTTCGCGCGATGAGCAGTTCTTC.

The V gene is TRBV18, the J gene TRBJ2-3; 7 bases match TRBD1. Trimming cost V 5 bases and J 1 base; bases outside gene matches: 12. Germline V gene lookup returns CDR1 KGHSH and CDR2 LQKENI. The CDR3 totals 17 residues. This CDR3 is CASSSYRQGQGTDTQYF. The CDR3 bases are TGTGCCAGCTCATCTTATCGACAGGGCCAAGGCACAGATACGCAGTATTTT.

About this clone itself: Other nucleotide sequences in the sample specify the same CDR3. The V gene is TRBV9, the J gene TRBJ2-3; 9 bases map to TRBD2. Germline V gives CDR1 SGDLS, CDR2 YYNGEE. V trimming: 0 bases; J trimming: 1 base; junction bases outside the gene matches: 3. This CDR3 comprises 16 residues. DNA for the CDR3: TGTGCCAGCAGCGTAGATCCTAGCGGGGGCACAGATACGCAGTATTTT. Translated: CASSVDPSGGTDTQYF. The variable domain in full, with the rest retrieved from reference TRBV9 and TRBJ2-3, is DSGVTQTPKHLITATGQRVTLRCSPRSGDLSVYWYQQSLDQGLQFLIQYYNGEERAKGNILERFSAQQFPDLHSELNLSSLELGDSALYFCASSVDPSGGTDTQYFGPGTRLTVL.

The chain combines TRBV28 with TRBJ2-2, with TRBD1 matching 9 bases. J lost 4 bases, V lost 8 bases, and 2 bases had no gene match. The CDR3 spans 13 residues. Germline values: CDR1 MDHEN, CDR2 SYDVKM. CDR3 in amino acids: CASGTGTTGELFF. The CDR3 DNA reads TGTGCCAGCGGGACAGGGACCACCGGGGAGCTGTTTTTT. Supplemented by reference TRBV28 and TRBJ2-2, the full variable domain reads DVKVTQSSRYLVKRTGEKVFLECVQDMDHENMFWYRQDPGLGLRLIYFSYDVKMKEKGDIPEGYSVSREKKERFSLILESASTNQTSMYLCASGTGTTGELFFGEGSRLTVL.

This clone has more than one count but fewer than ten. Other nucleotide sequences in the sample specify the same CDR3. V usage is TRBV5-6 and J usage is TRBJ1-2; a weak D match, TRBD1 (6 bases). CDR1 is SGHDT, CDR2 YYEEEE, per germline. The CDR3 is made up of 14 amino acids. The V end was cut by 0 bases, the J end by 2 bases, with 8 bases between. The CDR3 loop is CASSLGQGNYGYTF. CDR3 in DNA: TGTGCCAGCAGCTTGGGGCAGGGGAACTATGGCTACACCTTC.

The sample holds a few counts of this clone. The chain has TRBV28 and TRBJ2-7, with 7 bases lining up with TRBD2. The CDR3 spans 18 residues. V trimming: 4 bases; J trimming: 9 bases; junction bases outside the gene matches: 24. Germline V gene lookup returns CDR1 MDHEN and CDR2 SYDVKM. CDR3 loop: CASSSTGRGEVMWLGQYV. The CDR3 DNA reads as TGTGCCAGCAGTTCCACCGGACGGGGGGAAGTAATGTGGCTCGGGCAGTACGTC.

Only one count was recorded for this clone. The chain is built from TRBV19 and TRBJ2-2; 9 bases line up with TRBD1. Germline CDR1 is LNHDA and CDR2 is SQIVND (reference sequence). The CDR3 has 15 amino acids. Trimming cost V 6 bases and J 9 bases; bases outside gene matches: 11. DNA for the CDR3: TGTGCCAGTAGGTCGGGACAGGGAGCTACCAGGGAGCTGTTTTTT. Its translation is CASRSGQGATRELFF.

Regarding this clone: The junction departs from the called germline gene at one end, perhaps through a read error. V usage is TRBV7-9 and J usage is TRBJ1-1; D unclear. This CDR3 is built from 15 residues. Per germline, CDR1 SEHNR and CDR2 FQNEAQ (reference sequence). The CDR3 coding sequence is TGTTCCAGCAGCTACCGAACCGGTACGAACACTGAAGCTTTCTTT. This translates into CSSSYRTGTNTEAFF.

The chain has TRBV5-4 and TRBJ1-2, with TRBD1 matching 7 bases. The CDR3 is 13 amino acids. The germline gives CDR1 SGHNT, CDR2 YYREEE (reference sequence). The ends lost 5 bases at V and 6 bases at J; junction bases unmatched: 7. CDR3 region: CASSPDRRHGYTF. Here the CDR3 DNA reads TGTGCCAGCAGTCCGGACAGGCGACATGGCTACACCTTC.

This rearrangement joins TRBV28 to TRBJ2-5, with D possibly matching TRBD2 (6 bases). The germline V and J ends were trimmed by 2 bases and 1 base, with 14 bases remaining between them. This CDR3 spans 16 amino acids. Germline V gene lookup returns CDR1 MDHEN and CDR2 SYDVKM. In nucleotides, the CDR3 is TGTGCCAGCAGTTTAAATGGCGGGATCCGCCAAGAGACCCAGTACTTC. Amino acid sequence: CASSLNGGIRQETQYF.

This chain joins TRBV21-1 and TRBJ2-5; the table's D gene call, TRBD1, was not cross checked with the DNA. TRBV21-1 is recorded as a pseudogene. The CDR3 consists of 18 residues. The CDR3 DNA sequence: TGTGCCAGCAGCAAATCTGTTAGGGGTCGCCCTAGCCAAGAGACCCAGTACTTC. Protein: CASSKSVRGRPSQETQYF.

In DNA, the CDR3 is TGTGCCAGCTCAGATGGGGGCGGCTATGGCTACACCTTC. Protein product: CASSDGGGYGYTF. The gene calls are TRBV18 and TRBJ1-2; tentative D call: TRBD1 (6 bases). V lost 5 bases and J lost 4, with 11 bases in between. This CDR3 has 13 residues. CDR1 and CDR2 from the germline V gene are KGHSH and LQKENI.

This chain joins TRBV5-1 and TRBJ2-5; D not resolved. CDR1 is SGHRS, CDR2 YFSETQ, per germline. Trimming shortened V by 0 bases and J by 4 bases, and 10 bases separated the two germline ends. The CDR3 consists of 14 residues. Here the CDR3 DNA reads TGCGCCAGCAGCTTGGTACAGCCCCCAGAGACCCAGTACTTC. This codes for CASSLVQPPETQYF.

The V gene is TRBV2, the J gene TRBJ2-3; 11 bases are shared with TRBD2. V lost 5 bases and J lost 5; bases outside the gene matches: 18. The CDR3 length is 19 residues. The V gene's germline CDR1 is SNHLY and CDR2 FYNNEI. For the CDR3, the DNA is TGTGCCAGCAGTTACCCACTAGCGGGAGATCACTGGGAGGTAGATACGCAGTATTTT. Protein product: CASSYPLAGDHWEVDTQYF.

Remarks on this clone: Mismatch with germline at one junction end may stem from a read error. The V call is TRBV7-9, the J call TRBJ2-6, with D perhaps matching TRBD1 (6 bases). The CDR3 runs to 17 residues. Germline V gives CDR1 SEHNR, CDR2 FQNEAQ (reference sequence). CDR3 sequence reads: CSSSSPGHRSGANVLTF. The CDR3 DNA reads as TGTTCCAGCAGCTCACCGGGACACCGCTCTGGGGCCAACGTCCTGACTTTC.

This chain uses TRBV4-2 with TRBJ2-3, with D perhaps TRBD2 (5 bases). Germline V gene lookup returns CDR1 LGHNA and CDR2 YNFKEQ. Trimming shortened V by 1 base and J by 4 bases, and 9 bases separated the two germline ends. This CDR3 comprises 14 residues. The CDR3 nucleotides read TGTGCCAGCAGCCAAGTAGGAGGCTCAGATACGCAGTATTTT. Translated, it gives CASSQVGGSDTQYF.

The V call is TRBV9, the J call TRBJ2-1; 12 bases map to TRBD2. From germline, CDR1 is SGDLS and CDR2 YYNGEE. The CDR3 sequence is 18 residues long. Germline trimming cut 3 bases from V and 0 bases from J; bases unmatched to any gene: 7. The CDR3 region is CASSEGLAGPASYNEQFF. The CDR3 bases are TGTGCCAGCAGCGAGGGACTAGCGGGTCCGGCCTCCTACAATGAGCAGTTCTTC.

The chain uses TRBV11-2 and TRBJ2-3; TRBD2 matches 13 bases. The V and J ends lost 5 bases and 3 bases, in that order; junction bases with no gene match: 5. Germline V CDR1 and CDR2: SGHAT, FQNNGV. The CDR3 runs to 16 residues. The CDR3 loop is CASSPGLAGVTDTQYF. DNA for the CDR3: TGTGCCAGCAGCCCCGGACTAGCGGGAGTGACAGATACGCAGTATTTT.

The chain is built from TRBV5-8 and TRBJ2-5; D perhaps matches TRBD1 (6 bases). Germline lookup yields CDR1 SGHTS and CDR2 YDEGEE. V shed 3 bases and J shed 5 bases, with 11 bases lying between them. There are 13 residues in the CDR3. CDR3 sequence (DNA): TGTGCCAGCAGCTCTAGGGGGTATGAGACCCAGTACTTC. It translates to CASSSRGYETQYF.

CDR3 sequence (DNA): TGTGCCAGCAGCTTAACCGGGGGAGAAGATACGCAGTATTTT. It encodes CASSLTGGEDTQYF. This chain connects TRBV7-3 to TRBJ2-3, with D maybe TRBD2 (6 bases). The CDR3 extends over 14 amino acids. Germline V lookup: CDR1 SGHTA, CDR2 FQGTGA. V lost 0 bases and J lost 5, with 9 bases in between.